This T cell receptor (beta chain) stems from a study of T cell responses to AZD1222 COVID-19 vaccine. Whole-study findings and limits: At baseline, seropositivity was found in only a handful of AZD1222 recipients. A reported finding is that nearly half of spike-specific TCRs target unmutated variant regions.

Turning to this clone: The antigen is unknown.

Measured with immunoSEQ multiplex PCR; TCRdb has only the in-frame clones, and not every one. This table has approximately 110,000 clones, around 88% appearing once. The clonotype originates from an adult who received the AZD1222 COVID-19 vaccine. The sequencing here drew on peripheral blood, taken 28 days after the second AZD1222 dose.

The CDR3 sequence: CASSLGPAMGNEQFF. The CDR3 nucleotides are TGTGCCAGCAGCTTGGGACCAGCAATGGGGAATGAGCAGTTCTTC. This sequence joins TRBV7-2 and TRBJ2-1; TRBD1 or TRBD2 may be the D gene (5 bases each). CDR3 length: 15 residues. The V gene's germline CDR1 is SGHTA and CDR2 FQGNSA. V was cut by 3 bases and J by 7 bases, with 16 bases left in between. The full variable domain, completed using reference TRBV7-2 and TRBJ2-1, is GAGVSQSPSNKVTEKGKDVELRCDPISGHTALYWYRQSLGQGLEFLIYFQGNSAPDKSGLPSDRFSAERTGGSVSTLTIQRTQQEDSAVYLCASSLGPAMGNEQFFGPGTRLTVL.